This TCR beta chain derives from a study of cytomegalovirus exposure and HLA in healthy donors. This clone was observed a few times. Its antigen is currently unknown. Profiling relied on immunoSEQ multiplex PCR, and the TCRdb table lists in-frame clones only, not all of them. This table has about 75,000 clones, approximately 86% appearing once. Trimming left V 5 bases short and J 2 bases short, with 6 bases between. The germline V gene has CDR1 SEHNR and CDR2 FQNEAQ (reference sequence). The CDR3 length is 12 residues. Notes on the study in general: It was reportedly the case that the classifier diagnosed cytomegalovirus status with high specificity and sensitivity. The study put 150 or so TCR beta chains on its list as cytomegalovirus-associated.

This TCR was recovered from a man aged 25 to 40 in good health and CMV-seronegative. J is TRBJ1-2 and V is TRBV7-9; D gene uncertain. Material: PBMCs. CDR3 loop: CASSLNNYGYTF. The CDR3 DNA is TGTGCCAGCAGCCTAAACAACTATGGCTACACCTTC.